This T cell receptor (beta chain) was captured in a study of T cells in Graves' hyperthyroidism and ophthalmopathy. Study-level results: The model foresaw ophthalmopathy a median around 6.8 months prior to onset.

Patients between 18 and 65 years old had hyperthyroidism, newly diagnosed and lasting under 2 months. The V end was cut by 6 bases, the J end by 1 base, with 11 bases between. Per the germline V gene, CDR1 is LNHDA and CDR2 is SQIVND (reference sequence). The CDR3 length is 14 residues. This clonotype was counted only a few times. The antigen is not known. Regions amplified from RNA transcripts were the TCR beta CDR3 regions. A set of HTBI primers served as the primers for a first-round RT-PCR of the TCR CDR3. TCRdb ran MiXCR on the multiplex PCR reads and lists one entry per CDR3 protein. The sample includes 300,000 to 350,000 distinct CDR3 sequences, 11% to 15% seen only once; the top ten take around 25%.

V is TRBV19 and J is TRBJ2-3; D is possibly TRBD1 (5 bases). Source material: blood. The sequence was obtained from a young woman with Graves' hyperthyroidism. The CDR3 region is CASRVQGRTDTQYF. Here the CDR3 DNA reads TGTGCCAGTAGAGTCCAGGGTCGCACAGATACGCAGTATTTT. Full variable domain (rest looked up from reference TRBV19 and TRBJ2-3): DGGITQSPKYLFRKEGQNVTLSCEQNLNHDAMYWYRQDPGQGLRLIYYSQIVNDFQKGDIAEGYSVSREKKESFPLTVTSAQKNPTAFYLCASRVQGRTDTQYFGPGTRLTVL.